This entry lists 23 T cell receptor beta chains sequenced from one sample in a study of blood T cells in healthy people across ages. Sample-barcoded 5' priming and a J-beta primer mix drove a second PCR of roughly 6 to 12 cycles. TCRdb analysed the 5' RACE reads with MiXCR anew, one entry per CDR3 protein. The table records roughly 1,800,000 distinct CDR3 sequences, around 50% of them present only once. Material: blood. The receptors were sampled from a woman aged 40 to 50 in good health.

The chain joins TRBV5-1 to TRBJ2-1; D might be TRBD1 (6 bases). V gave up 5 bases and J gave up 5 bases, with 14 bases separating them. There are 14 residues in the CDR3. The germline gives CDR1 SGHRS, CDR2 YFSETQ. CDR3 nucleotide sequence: TGCGCCAGCAGGGTACAGGGTCCCCACAATGAGCAGTTCTTC. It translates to CASRVQGPHNEQFF. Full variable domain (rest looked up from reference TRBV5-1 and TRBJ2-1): KAGVTQTPRYLIKTRGQQVTLSCSPISGHRSVSWYQQTPGQGLQFLFEYFSETQRNKGNFPGRFSGRQFSNSRSEMNVSTLELGDSALYLCASRVQGPHNEQFFGPGTRLTVL.

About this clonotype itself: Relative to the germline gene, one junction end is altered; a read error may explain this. The CDR3 bases are TGTGCCAGCAGTTTACTCCCCCAACACTCATTACAGGCAGACACGCAGTATTTT. As protein: CASSLLPQHSLQADTQYF. The chain carries TRBV28 and TRBJ2-3, with D perhaps TRBD1 (5 bases). The CDR3 is 18 amino acids. Germline V gene lookup returns CDR1 MDHEN and CDR2 SYDVKM.

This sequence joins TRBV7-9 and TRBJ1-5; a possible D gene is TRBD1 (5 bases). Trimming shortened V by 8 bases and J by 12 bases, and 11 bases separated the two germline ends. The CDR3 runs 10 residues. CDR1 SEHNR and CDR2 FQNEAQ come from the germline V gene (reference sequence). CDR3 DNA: TGTGCCAGCTCCTGGCAGGGCCAGCATTTT. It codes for CASSWQGQHF.

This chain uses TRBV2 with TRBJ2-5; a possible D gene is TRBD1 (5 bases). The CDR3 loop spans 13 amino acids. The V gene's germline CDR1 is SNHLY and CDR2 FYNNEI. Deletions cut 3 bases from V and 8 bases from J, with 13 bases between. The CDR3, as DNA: TGTGCCAGCAGTGAGTGGGCTGGGGCAACCCAGTACTTC. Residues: CASSEWAGATQYF.

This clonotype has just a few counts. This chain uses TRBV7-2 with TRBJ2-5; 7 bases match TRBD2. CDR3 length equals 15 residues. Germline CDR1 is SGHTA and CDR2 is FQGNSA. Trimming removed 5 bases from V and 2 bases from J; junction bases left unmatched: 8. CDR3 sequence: CASSASGTIQETQYF. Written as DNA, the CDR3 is TGTGCCAGCAGCGCCTCCGGGACTATTCAAGAGACCCAGTACTTC.

Written as DNA, the CDR3 is TGCAGCGTTGAAGACCCGAGCTCTGGAAACACCATATATTTT. Protein product: CSVEDPSSGNTIYF. The chain carries TRBV29-1 and TRBJ1-3; no definite D call. This CDR3 comprises 14 residues. Deletions cut 0 bases from V and 0 bases from J, with 6 bases between. Looked up from germline, CDR1 is SQVTM and CDR2 is ANQGSEA.

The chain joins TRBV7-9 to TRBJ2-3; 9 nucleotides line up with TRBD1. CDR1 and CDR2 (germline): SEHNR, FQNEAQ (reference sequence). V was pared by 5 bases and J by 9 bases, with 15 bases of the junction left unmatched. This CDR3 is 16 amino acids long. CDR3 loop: CASSRPTGGESPTQYF. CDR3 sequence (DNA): TGTGCCAGCAGCCGCCCGACAGGGGGAGAATCTCCGACGCAGTATTTT.

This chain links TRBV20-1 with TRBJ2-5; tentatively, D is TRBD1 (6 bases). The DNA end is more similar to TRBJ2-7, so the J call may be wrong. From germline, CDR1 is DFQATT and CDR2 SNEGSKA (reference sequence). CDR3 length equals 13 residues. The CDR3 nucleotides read TGCAGTGCTAGGGACGAACAGGGATACGAGCAGTACTTC. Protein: CSARDEQGYEQYF.

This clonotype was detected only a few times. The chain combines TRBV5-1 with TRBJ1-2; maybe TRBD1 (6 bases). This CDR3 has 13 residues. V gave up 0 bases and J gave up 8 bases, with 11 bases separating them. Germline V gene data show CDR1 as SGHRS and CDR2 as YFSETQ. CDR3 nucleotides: TGCGCCAGCAGCTTGGCCCTAGGGGGAGGCTACACCTTC. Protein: CASSLALGGGYTF.

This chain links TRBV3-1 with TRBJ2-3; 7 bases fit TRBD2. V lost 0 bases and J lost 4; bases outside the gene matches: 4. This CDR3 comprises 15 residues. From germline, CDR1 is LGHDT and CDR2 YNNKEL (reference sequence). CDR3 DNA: TGTGCCAGCAGCCAAGACCTAGCGGCCCCAGATACGCAGTATTTT. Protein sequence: CASSQDLAAPDTQYF.

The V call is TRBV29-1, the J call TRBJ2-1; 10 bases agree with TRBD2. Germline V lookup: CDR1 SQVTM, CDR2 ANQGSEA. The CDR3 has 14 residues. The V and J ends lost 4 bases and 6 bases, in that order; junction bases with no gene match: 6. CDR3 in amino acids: CSVVGLAEVNEQFF. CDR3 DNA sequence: TGCAGCGTTGTCGGACTAGCGGAGGTCAATGAGCAGTTCTTC.

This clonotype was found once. The CDR3 protein is CSAKQYNQPQHF. The DNA for the CDR3 is TGCAGTGCTAAACAATACAATCAGCCCCAGCATTTT. The V and J genes are TRBV20-1 and TRBJ1-5; D is unresolved. The V gene's germline CDR1 is DFQATT and CDR2 SNEGSKA (reference sequence). V was cut by 4 bases and J by 3 bases, with 7 bases left in between. The CDR3 is 12 residues long.

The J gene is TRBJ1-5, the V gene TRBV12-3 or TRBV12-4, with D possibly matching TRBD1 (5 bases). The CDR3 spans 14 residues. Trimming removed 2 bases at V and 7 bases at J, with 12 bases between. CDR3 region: CASSLNGGYQPQHF. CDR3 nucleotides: TGTGCCAGCAGTTTAAACGGGGGGTACCAGCCCCAGCATTTT.

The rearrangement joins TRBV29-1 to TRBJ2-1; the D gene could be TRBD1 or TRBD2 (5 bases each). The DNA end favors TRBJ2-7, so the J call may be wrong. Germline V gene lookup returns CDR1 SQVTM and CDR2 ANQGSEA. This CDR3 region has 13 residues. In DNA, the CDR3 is TGCAGCGTTCGGGGCGGGCTTTACAATGAGCAGTACTTC. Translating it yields CSVRGGLYNEQYF.

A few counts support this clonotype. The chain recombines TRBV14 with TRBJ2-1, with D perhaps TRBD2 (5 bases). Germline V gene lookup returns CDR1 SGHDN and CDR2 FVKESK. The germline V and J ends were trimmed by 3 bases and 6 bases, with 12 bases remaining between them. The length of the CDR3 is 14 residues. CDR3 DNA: TGTGCCAGCAGCCAGGCTCTAGCAAGCAATGAGCAGTTCTTC. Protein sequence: CASSQALASNEQFF.

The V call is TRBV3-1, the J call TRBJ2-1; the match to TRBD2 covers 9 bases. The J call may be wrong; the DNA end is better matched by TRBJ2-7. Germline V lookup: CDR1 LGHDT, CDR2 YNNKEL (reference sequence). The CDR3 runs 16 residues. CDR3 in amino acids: CASSRQAGGLYNEQYF. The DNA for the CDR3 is TGTGCCAGCAGCCGACAAGCGGGGGGTCTCTACAATGAGCAGTACTTC.

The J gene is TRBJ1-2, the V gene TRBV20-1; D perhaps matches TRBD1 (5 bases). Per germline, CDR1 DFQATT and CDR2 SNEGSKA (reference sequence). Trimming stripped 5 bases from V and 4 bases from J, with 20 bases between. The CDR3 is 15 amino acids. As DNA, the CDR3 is TGCAGTGCTCCAAGAACGGGGCAGGGTTCCTATGGCTACACCTTC. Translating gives CSAPRTGQGSYGYTF.

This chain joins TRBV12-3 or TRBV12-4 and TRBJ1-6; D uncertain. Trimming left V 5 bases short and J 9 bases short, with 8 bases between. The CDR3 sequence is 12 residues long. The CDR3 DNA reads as TGTGCCAGCAGTCATCACTCTTCACCCCTCCACTTT. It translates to CASSHHSSPLHF.

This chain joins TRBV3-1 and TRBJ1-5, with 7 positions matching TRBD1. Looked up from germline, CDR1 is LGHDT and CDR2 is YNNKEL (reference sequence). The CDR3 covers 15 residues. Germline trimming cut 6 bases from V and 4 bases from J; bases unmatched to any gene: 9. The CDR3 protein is CASSSGTDLNQPQHF. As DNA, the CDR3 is TGTGCCAGCAGTTCCGGGACAGATCTTAATCAGCCCCAGCATTTT.

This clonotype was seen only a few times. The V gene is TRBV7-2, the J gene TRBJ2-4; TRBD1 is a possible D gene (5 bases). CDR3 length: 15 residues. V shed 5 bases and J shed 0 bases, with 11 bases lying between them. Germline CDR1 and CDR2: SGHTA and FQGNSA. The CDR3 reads CASSARQLAKNIQYF. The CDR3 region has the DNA TGTGCCAGCAGCGCCCGACAGTTAGCCAAAAACATTCAGTACTTC.

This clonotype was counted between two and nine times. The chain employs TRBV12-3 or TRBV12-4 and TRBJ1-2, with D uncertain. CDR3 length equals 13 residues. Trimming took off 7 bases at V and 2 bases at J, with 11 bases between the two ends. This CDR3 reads CASTLGENYGYTF. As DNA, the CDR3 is TGTGCCAGCACCCTAGGAGAAAACTATGGCTACACCTTC.

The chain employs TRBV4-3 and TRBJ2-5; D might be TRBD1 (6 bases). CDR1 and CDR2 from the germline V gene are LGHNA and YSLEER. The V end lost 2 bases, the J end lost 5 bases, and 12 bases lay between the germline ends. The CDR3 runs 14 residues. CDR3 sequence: CASSQTSGEETQYF. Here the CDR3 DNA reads TGCGCCAGCAGCCAAACCTCAGGGGAGGAGACCCAGTACTTC.

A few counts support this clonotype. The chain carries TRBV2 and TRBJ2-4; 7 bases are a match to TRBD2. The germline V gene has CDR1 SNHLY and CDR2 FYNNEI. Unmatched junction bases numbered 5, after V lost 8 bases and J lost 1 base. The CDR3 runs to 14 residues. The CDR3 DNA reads TGTGCCAGCGGGGAGGGGAGGGCCAAAAACATTCAGTACTTC. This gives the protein CASGEGRAKNIQYF.